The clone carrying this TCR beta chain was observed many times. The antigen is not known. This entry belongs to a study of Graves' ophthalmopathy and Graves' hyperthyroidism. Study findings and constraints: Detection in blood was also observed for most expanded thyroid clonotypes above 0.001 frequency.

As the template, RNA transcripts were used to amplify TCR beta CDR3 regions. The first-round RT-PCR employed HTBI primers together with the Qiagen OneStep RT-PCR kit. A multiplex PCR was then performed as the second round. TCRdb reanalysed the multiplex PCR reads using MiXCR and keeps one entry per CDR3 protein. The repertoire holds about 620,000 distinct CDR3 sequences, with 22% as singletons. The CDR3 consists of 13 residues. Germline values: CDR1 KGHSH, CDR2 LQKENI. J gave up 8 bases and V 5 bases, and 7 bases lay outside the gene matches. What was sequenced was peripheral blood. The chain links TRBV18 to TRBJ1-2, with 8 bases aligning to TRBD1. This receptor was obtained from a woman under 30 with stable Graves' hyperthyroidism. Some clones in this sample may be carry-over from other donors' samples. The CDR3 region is CASSTGQAPGYTF. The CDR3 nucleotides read TGTGCCAGCTCAACGGGACAGGCCCCGGGCTACACCTTC.